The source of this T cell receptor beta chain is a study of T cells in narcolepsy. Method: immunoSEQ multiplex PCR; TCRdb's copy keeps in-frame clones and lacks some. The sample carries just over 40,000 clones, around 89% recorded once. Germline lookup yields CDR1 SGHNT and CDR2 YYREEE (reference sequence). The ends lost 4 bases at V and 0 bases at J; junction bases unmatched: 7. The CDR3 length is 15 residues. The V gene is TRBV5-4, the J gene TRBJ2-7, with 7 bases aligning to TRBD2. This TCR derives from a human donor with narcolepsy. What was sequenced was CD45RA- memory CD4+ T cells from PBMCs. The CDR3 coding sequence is TGTGCCAGCAGCCCTCGGGCGGGGGACTCCTACGAGCAGTACTTC. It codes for CASSPRAGDSYEQYF.